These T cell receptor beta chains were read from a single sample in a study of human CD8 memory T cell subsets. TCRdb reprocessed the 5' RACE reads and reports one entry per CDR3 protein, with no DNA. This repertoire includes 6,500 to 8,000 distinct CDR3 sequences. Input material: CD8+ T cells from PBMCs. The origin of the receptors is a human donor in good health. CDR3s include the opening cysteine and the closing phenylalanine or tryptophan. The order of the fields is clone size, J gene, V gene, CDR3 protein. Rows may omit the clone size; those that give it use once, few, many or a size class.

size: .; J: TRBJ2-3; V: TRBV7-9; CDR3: CASSLGAGADTQYF
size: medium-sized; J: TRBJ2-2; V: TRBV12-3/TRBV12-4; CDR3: CASSLGVGELFF
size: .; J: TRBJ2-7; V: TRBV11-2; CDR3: CASSPSGGSPYEQYF
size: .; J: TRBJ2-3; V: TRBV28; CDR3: CASSLVLAGGLYGTDTQYF
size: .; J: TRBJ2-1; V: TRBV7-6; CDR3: CASSPRTSGGSYNEQFF
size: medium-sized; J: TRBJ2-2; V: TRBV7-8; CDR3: CASSFTSGGAAGTGELFF
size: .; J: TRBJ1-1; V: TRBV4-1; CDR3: CASSQRSEAFF
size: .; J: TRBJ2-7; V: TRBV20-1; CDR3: CIARDLVRAYEQYF
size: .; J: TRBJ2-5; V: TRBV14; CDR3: CASSQEPYQETQYF
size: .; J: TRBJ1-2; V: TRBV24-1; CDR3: CATSDMDRSYGYTF
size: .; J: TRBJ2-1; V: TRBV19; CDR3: CASSISTSGGYNEQFF
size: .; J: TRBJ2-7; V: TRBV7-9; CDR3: CASGTAPYEQYF
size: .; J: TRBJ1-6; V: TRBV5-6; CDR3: CASSRQGNSPLHF
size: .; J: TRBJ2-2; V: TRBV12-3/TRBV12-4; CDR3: CATRLGGNTGELFF
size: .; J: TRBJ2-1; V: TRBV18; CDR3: CASSLLAVGGGPNNEQFF
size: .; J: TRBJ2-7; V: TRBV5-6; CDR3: CASSSQIAGGNVYEQYF
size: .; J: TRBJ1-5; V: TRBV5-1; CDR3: CASSSTGHSNQPQHF
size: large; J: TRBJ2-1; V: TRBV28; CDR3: CASSASGTYNEQFF
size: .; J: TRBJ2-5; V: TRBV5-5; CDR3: CASSVSSGLQETQYF
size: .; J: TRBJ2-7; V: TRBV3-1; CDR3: CASSQFSLPEQYF
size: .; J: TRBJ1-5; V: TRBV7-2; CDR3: CASSAIRNQPQHF
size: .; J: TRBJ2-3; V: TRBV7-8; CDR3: CASSLRDGTDTQYF
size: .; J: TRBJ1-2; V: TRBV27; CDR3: CASSLRGADGYTF
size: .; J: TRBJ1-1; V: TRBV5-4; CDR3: CASSHLGGLENTEAFF
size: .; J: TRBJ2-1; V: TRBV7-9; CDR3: CASTDIQMEASPLFF
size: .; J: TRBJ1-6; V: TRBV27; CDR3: CASGDSFINSPLHF
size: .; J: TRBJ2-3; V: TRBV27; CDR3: CASSWGAGDTDTQYF
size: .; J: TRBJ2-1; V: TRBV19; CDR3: CASSRALGGHYNEQFF
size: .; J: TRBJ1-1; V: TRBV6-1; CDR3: CASRTGKSAFF
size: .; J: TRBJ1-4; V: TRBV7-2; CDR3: CASARVPDEKLFF
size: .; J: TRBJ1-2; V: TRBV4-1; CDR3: CASSQGGRGPSNYGYTF
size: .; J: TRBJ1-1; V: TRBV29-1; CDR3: CSVPDGQASTEAFF
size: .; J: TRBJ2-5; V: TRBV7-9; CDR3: CASSPSGGVGETQYF
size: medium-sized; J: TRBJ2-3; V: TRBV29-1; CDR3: CSVVAGARKDTQYF
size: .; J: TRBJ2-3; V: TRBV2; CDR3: CATELAASTDTQYF
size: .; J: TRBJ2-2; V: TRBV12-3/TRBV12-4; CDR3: CASSPRPDTGELFF
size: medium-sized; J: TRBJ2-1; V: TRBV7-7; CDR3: CASSLSSGAYNEQFF
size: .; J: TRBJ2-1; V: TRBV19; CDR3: CASSILGGATSYNEQFF
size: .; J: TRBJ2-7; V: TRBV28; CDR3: CASSRIRDGAYEQYF
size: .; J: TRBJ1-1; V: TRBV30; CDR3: CAWSWDTEAFF
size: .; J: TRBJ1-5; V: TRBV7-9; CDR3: CASSSTIGNQPQHF
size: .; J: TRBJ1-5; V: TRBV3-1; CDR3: CASSQDGSPSGNQPQHF
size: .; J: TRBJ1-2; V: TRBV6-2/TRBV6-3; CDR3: CASHPTQGVYGYTF
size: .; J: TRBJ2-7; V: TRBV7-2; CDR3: CASSLAGQGSYEQYF
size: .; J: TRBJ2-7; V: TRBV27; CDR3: CASSGFRDRGYEQYF
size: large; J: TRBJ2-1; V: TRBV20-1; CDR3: CSADNLGGGPDEQFF
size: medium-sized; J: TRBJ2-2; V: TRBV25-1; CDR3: CASSFYQETGELFF
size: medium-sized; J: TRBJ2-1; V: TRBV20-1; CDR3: CSARSLYEAGGLNEQFF
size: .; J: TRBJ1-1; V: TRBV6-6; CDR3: CASSPGQGSDTEAFF